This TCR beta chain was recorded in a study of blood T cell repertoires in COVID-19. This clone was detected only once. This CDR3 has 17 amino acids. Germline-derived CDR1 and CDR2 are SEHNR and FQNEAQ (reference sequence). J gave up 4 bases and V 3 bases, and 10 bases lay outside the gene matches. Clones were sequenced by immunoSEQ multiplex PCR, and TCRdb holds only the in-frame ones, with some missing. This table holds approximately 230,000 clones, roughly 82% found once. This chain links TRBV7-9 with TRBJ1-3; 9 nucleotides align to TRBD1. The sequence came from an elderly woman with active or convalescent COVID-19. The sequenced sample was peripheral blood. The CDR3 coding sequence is TGTGCCAGCAGCTTGGGACAGGGATCGACCCTCGGAAACACCATATATTTT. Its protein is CASSLGQGSTLGNTIYF.